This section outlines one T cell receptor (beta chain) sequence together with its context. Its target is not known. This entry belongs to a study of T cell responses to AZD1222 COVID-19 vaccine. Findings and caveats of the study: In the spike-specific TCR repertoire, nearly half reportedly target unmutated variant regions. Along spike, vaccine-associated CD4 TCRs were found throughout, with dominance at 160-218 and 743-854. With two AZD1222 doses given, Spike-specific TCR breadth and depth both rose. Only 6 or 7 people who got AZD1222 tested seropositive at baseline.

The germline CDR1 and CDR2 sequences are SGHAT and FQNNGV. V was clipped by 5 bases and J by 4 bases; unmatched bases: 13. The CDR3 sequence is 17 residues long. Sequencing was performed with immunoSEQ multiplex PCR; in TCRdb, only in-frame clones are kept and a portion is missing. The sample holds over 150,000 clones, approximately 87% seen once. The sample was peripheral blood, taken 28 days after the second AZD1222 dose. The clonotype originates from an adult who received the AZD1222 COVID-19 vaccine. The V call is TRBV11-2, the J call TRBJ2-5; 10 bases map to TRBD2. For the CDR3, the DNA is TGTGCCAGCAGCCTCGACTCTAGCGGGGGATTTGGAGAGACCCAGTACTTC. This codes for CASSLDSSGGFGETQYF. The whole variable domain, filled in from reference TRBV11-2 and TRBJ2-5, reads EAGVAQSPRYKIIEKRQSVAFWCNPISGHATLYWYQQILGQGPKLLIQFQNNGVVDDSQLPKDRFSAERLKGVDSTLKIQPAKLEDSAVYLCASSLDSSGGFGETQYFGPGTRLLVL.